Reported below is one T cell receptor (beta chain). The length of the CDR3 is 16 residues. CDR1 is LGHDT, CDR2 YNNKEL, per germline (reference sequence). V shed 1 base and J 0 bases; nucleotides not matched to a gene: 2. This sample stems from a study of T cell responses to AZD1222 COVID-19 vaccine. Profiling relied on immunoSEQ multiplex PCR, and the TCRdb table lists in-frame clones only, not all of them. The sample includes about 130,000 clones, approximately 85% of them seen just once. The sequenced sample was peripheral blood, obtained 28 days after the second AZD1222 dose. This sequence was found in an adult who received the AZD1222 COVID-19 vaccine. This rearrangement joins TRBV3-1 (or the pseudogene TRBV3-2) to TRBJ2-2; the match to TRBD1 covers 7 bases. CDR3 loop: CASSQVTGANTGELFF. CDR3 nucleotides: TGTGCCAGCAGCCAAGTTACAGGGGCGAACACCGGGGAGCTGTTTTTT.